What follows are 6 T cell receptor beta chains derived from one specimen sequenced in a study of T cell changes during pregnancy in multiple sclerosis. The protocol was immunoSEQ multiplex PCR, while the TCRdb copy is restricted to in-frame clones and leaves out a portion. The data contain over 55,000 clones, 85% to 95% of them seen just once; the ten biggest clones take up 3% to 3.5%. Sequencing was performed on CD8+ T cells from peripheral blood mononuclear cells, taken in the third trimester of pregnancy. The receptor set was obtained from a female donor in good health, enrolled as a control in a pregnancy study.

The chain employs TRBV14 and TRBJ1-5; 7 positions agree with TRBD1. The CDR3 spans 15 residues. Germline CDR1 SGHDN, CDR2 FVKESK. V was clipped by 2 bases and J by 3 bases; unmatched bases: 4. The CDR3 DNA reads TGTGCCAGCAGCCAAACCGGACAGGACAATCAGCCCCAGCATTTT. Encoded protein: CASSQTGQDNQPQHF.

CDR3 coding DNA: TGTGCCAGCAGTTTATCGGGCAGAAACTACGAGCAGTACTTC. Translated, it gives CASSLSGRNYEQYF. V gene TRBV27 combines with J gene TRBJ2-7; D is unresolved. V was clipped by 0 bases and J by 3 bases, with 9 bases between them. The CDR3 is made up of 14 amino acids. Germline V lookup: CDR1 MNHEY, CDR2 SMNVEV (reference sequence).

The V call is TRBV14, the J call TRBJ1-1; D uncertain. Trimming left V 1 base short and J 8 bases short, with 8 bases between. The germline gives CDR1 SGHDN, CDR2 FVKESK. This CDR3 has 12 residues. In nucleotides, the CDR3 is TGTGCCAGCAGCCAAGGGCAGATAGAAGCTTTCTTT. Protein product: CASSQGQIEAFF. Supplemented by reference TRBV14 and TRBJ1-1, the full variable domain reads EAGVTQFPSHSVIEKGQTVTLRCDPISGHDNLYWYRRVMGKEIKFLLHFVKESKQDESGMPNNRFLAERTGGTYSTLKVQPAELEDSGVYFCASSQGQIEAFFGQGTRLTVV.

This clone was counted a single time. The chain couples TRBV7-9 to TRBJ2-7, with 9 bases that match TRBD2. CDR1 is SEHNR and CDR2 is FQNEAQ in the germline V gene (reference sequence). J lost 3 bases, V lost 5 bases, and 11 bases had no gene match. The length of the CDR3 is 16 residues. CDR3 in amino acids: CASSPGAGGAVYEQYF. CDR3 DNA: TGTGCCAGCAGCCCTGGCGCGGGGGGGGCCGTCTACGAGCAGTACTTC.

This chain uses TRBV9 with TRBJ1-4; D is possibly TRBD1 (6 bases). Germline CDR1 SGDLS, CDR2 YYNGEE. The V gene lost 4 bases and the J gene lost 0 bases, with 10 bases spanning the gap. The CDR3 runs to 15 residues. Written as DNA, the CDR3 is TGTGCCAGCAGCACCCCAGGGGCAACTAATGAAAAACTGTTTTTT. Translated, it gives CASSTPGATNEKLFF.

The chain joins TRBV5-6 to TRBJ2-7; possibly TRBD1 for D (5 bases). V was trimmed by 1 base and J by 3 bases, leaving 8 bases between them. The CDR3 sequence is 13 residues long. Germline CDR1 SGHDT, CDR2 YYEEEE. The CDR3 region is CASSLPQGYEQYF. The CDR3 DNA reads TGTGCCAGCAGCTTGCCTCAGGGCTACGAGCAGTACTTC.